This T cell receptor (beta chain) was retrieved from a study of blood T cell repertoires in COVID-19. The CDR3 runs to 13 residues. In germline, CDR1 is MDHEN, CDR2 SYDVKM. V lost 5 bases and J 4 bases, leaving 11 bases between the germline ends. In the source study's methods: The authors estimated nucleated cell counts from reference gene primer amplification. Only in-frame clones appear in the TCRdb table, and some are missing; sequencing was by immunoSEQ multiplex PCR. V, J and clone size are taken as reported in that table, and D and trimming were inferred from the DNA itself. The table records some 400,000 clones, around 87% of them present only once.

The sequenced material came from peripheral blood. The chain has TRBV28 and TRBJ1-2; D might be TRBD1 (5 bases). This receptor was taken from a human donor in a cohort sampled during active COVID-19. CDR3 loop: CASSPPDTYGYTF. The CDR3, as DNA: TGTGCCAGCAGTCCCCCGGACACCTATGGCTACACCTTC.